What follows is one T cell receptor (beta chain) and its context. The method was immunoSEQ multiplex PCR; TCRdb's version includes in-frame clones alone and lacks a portion of them. The sample shows over 750,000 clones, just over 95% of them seen only once. The sample is drawn from a study of shared clonotypes between healthy human individuals. In the study overall: CD8 memory received one plate per donor, CD8 naive two, CD4 memory three and CD4 naive three.

CDR3 length: 14 residues. Germline V CDR1 and CDR2: SGHTA, FQGTGA. Trimming shortened V by 2 bases and J by 3 bases, and 9 bases separated the two germline ends. The naive CD8 population came from CD45RO-negative cells selected for CCR7, without terminally differentiated effector memory CD45RA+ cells. The chain carries TRBV7-3 and TRBJ2-3, with D maybe TRBD2 (6 bases). The specimen sequenced was naive CD8+ T cells sorted from blood. The clonotype was recovered from a man aged 30 to 45 in good health. The CDR3 DNA reads TGTGCCAGCAGCTTAGAGGAGGGGACAGATACGCAGTATTTT. Protein product: CASSLEEGTDTQYF.